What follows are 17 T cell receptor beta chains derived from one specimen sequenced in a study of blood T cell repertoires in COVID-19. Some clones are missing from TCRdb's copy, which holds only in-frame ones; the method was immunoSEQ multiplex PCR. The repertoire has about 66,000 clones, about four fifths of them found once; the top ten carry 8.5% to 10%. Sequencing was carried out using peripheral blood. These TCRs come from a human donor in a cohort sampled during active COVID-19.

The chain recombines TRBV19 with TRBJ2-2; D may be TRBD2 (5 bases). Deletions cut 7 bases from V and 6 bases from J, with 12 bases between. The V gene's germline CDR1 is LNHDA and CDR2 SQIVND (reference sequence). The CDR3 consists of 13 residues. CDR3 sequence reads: CASTARDPGELFF. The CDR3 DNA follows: TGTGCCAGTACAGCGAGGGATCCCGGGGAGCTGTTTTTT.

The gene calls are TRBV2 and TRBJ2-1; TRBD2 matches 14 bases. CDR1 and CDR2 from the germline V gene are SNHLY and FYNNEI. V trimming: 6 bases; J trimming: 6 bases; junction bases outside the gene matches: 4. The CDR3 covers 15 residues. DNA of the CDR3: TGTGCCAGCAGGCCGGGACTAGCGGGAGTCAATGAGCAGTTCTTC. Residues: CASRPGLAGVNEQFF.

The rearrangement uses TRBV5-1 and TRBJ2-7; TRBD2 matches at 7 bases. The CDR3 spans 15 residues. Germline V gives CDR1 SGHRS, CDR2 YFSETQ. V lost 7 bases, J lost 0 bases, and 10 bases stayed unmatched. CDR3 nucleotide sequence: TGCGCCAGCGGAACGGGAGGTCCAACCTCCTACGAGCAGTACTTC. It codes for CASGTGGPTSYEQYF.

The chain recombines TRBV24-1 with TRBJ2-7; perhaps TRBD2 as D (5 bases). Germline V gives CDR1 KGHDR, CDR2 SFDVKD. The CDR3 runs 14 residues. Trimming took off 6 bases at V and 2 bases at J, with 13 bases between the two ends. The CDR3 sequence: CATSSGVFPYEQYF. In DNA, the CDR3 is TGTGCCACCAGTTCCGGGGTTTTTCCCTACGAGCAGTACTTC.

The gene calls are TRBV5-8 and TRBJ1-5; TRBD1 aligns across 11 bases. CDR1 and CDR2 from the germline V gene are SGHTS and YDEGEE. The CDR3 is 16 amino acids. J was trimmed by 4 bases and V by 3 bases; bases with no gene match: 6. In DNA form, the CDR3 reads TGTGCCAGCAGCTCGGGACAGGGGGTAGGTAATCAGCCCCAGCATTTT. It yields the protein CASSSGQGVGNQPQHF. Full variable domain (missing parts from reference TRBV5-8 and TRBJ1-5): EAGVTQSPTHLIKTRGQQATLRCSPISGHTSVYWYQQALGLGLQFLLWYDEGEERNRGNFPPRFSGRQFPNYSSELNVNALELEDSALYLCASSSGQGVGNQPQHFGDGTRLSIL.

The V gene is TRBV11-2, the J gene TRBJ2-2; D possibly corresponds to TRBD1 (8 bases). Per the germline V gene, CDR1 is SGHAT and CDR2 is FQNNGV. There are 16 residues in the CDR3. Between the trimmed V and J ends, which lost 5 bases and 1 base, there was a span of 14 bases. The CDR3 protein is CASSQGASGNTGELFF. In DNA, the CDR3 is TGTGCCAGCAGCCAGGGGGCTAGCGGGAACACCGGGGAGCTGTTTTTT.

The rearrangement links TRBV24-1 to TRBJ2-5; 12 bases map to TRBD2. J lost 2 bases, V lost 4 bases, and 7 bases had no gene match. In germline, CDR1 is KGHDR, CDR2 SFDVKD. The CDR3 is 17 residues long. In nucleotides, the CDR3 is TGTGCCACCAGTGACTCCGGACTAGCGGGGATACAAGAGACCCAGTACTTC. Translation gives CATSDSGLAGIQETQYF.

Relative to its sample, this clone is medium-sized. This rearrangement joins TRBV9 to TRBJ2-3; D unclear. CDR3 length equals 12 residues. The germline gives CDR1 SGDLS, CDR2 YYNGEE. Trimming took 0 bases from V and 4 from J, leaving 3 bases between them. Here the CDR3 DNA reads TGTGCCAGCAGCGTAGCGGCAGATACGCAGTATTTT. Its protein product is CASSVAADTQYF. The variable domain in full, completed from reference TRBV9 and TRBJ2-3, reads DSGVTQTPKHLITATGQRVTLRCSPRSGDLSVYWYQQSLDQGLQFLIQYYNGEERAKGNILERFSAQQFPDLHSELNLSSLELGDSALYFCASSVAADTQYFGPGTRLTVL.

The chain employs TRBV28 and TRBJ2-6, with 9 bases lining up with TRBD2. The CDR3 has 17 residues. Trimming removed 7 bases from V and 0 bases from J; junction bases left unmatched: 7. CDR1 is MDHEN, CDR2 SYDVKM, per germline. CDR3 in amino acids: CASTLAGGNSGANVLTF. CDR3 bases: TGTGCCAGCACCCTGGCGGGGGGGAACTCTGGGGCCAACGTCCTGACTTTC.

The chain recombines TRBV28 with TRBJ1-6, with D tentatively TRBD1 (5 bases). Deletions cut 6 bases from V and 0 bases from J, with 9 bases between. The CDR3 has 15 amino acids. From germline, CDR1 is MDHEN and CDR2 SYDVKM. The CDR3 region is CASRAQGSYNSPLHF. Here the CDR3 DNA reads TGTGCCAGCAGAGCCCAGGGCTCCTATAATTCACCCCTCCACTTT.

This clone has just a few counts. Written as DNA, the CDR3 is TGCGCCAGCAGCCAAGTCCCCCCATACGAGCAGTACTTC. It specifies CASSQVPPYEQYF. V and J are TRBV4-1 and TRBJ2-7; D remains ambiguous. V lost 1 base and J lost 4, with 8 bases in between. This CDR3 is built from 13 residues. Germline assignment: CDR1 MGHRA and CDR2 YSYEKL.

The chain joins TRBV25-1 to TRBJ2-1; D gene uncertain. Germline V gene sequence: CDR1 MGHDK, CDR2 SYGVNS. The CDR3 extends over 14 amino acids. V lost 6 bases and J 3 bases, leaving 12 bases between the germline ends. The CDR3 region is CASRAGYYYNEQFF. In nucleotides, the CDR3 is TGTGCCAGCAGGGCCGGGTATTACTACAATGAGCAGTTCTTC.

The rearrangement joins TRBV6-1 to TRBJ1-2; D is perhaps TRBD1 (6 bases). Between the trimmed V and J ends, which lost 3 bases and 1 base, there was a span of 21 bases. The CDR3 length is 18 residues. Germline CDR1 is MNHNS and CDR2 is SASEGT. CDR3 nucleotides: TGTGCCAGCAGTGAGGGCCAGCTCCAAAGGGGGTTTAACTATGGCTACACCTTC. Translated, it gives CASSEGQLQRGFNYGYTF.

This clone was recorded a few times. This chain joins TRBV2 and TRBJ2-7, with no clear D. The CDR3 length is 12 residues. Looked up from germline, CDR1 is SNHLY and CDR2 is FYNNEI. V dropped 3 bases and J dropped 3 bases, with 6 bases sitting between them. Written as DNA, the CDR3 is TGTGCCAGCAGTGACGGCGGCTACGAGCAGTACTTC. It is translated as CASSDGGYEQYF.

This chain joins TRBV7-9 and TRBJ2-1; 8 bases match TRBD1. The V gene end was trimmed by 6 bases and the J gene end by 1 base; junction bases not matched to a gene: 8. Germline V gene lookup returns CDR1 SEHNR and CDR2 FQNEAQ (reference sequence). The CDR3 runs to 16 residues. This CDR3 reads CASRTGQERSYNEQFF. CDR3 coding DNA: TGTGCCAGCAGGACGGGACAGGAGAGGTCCTACAATGAGCAGTTCTTC. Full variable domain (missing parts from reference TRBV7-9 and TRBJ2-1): DTGVSQNPRHKITKRGQNVTFRCDPISEHNRLYWYRQTLGQGPEFLTYFQNEAQLEKSRLLSDRFSAERPKGSFSTLEIQRTEQGDSAMYLCASRTGQERSYNEQFFGPGTRLTVL.

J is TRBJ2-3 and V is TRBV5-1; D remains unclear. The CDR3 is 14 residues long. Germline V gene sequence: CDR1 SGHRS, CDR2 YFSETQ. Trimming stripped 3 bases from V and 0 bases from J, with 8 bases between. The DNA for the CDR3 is TGCGCCAGCAGCTCCGTGACTAGCACAGATACGCAGTATTTT. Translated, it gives CASSSVTSTDTQYF. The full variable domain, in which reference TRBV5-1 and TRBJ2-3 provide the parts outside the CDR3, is KAGVTQTPRYLIKTRGQQVTLSCSPISGHRSVSWYQQTPGQGLQFLFEYFSETQRNKGNFPGRFSGRQFSNSRSEMNVSTLELGDSALYLCASSSVTSTDTQYFGPGTRLTVL.

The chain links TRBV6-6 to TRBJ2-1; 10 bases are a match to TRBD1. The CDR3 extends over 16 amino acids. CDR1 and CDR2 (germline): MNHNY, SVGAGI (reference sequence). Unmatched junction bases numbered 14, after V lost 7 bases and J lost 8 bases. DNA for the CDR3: TGTGCCAGCACCCGGGGGTCAAGACAGGGGGCGGATGAGCAGTTCTTC. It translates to CASTRGSRQGADEQFF.